The 27 T cell receptor beta chains below all came from one sample that was sequenced in a study of long-term antiretroviral therapy in people with HIV. Researchers report immunoSEQ v3.0 was run at survey level. TCRdb's table, derived via immunoSEQ multiplex PCR, lists solely in-frame clones and lacks some. This table holds over 30,000 clones, roughly nine tenths found once. The sample here was unsorted PBMCs, taken 1.2 years after starting antiretroviral therapy. All receptors derive from a woman between 50 and 59 years old with HIV.

The chain links TRBV5-1 to TRBJ2-5, with D possibly matching TRBD2 (6 bases). The V end lost 4 bases, the J end lost 5 bases, and 18 bases lay between the germline ends. This CDR3 is built from 15 residues. Germline V gene data show CDR1 as SGHRS and CDR2 as YFSETQ. The CDR3 sequence is CASSTTDSLAETQYF. In nucleotides, the CDR3 is TGCGCCAGCAGCACCACAGACTCCCTAGCGGAGACCCAGTACTTC.

The rearrangement joins TRBV18 to TRBJ2-2, with TRBD1 matching 7 bases. V lost 0 bases, J lost 7 bases, and 8 bases stayed unmatched. This CDR3 spans 16 amino acids. Germline loops: CDR1 KGHSH, CDR2 LQKENI. In DNA form, the CDR3 reads TGTGCCAGCTCACCACCGGAGAGGGGGCTAGTCGGGGAGCTGTTTTTT. Its protein product is CASSPPERGLVGELFF.

CDR3 amino acids: CASSERRYSGNTIYF. DNA for the CDR3: TGTGCCAGCAGTGAACGAAGGTACTCTGGAAACACCATATATTTT. The chain joins TRBV6-1 to TRBJ1-3, with D unresolved. The CDR3 length is 15 residues. CDR1 and CDR2 (germline): MNHNS, SASEGT. V dropped 2 bases and J dropped 0 bases, with 8 bases sitting between them.

The chain carries TRBV9 and TRBJ2-3; 10 nucleotides match TRBD2. J gave up 6 bases and V 1 base, and 2 bases lay outside the gene matches. The germline CDR1 and CDR2 sequences are SGDLS and YYNGEE. The CDR3 contains 14 residues. The CDR3 DNA sequence: TGTGCCAGCAGCGTATCTAGCGGGGGCGATACGCAGTATTTT. Amino acid sequence: CASSVSSGGDTQYF.

The CDR3 loop reads CASSLGNSVDVTDTQYF. For the CDR3, the DNA is TGTGCCAGCAGCTTAGGAAATAGCGTAGATGTCACAGATACGCAGTATTTT. This sequence joins TRBV7-9 and TRBJ2-3; a possible D gene is TRBD2 (5 bases). The V gene's germline CDR1 is SEHNR and CDR2 FQNEAQ (reference sequence). This CDR3 has 17 residues. Trimming removed 1 base at V and 2 bases at J, with 16 bases between. The whole variable domain, remainder taken from reference TRBV7-9 and TRBJ2-3, is DTGVSQNPRHKITKRGQNVTFRCDPISEHNRLYWYRQTLGQGPEFLTYFQNEAQLEKSRLLSDRFSAERPKGSFSTLEIQRTEQGDSAMYLCASSLGNSVDVTDTQYFGPGTRLTVL.

This sequence joins TRBV12-1 and TRBJ1-2. TRBV12-1 is a listed pseudogene. This CDR3 region has 18 residues. The CDR3 DNA reads TGTGCCAGCAGTGAAAGGGGGGCCGACCAACCTCCGAACTATGGCTACACCTTC. It yields the protein CASSERGADQPPNYGYTF.

The gene calls are TRBV5-8 and TRBJ2-7; D unclear. The CDR3 loop spans 14 amino acids. In germline, CDR1 is SGHTS, CDR2 YDEGEE. V was cut by 2 bases and J by 0 bases, with 9 bases left in between. CDR3 nucleotide sequence: TGTGCCAGCAGCTTCACCCGAAACTCCTACGAGCAGTACTTC. Translation gives CASSFTRNSYEQYF.

This clone was counted once. The gene calls are TRBV2 and TRBJ1-2, with 7 bases matching TRBD1. CDR3 size: 16 residues. Germline values: CDR1 SNHLY, CDR2 FYNNEI. The V gene end was trimmed by 7 bases and the J gene end by 4 bases; junction bases not matched to a gene: 15. The CDR3 region is CASTPLATGSGYGYTF. In DNA, the CDR3 is TGTGCCAGCACCCCCCTCGCGACAGGGTCTGGCTATGGCTACACCTTC.

The chain couples TRBV27 to TRBJ2-4; D not resolved. Germline V CDR1 and CDR2: MNHEY, SMNVEV (reference sequence). The CDR3 is 14 residues long. V dropped 4 bases and J dropped 4 bases, with 11 bases sitting between them. In nucleotides, the CDR3 is TGTGCCAGCAGTTCAGCCATAGAGAAAAACATTCAGTACTTC. It encodes CASSSAIEKNIQYF.

The rearrangement uses TRBV6-5 and TRBJ1-1; TRBD1 is a possible D gene (6 bases). The length of the CDR3 is 15 residues. Germline lookup yields CDR1 MNHEY and CDR2 SVGAGI. Trimming left V 4 bases short and J 1 base short, with 13 bases between. This CDR3 reads CASSWEDRPNTEAFF. The CDR3 region has the DNA TGTGCCAGCAGTTGGGAGGACAGACCGAACACTGAAGCTTTCTTT.

The CDR3 sequence is CASITGNTEAFF. The CDR3 DNA reads TGTGCCAGCATCACGGGAAACACTGAAGCTTTCTTT. The chain carries TRBV6-6 and TRBJ1-1, with D hard to call. V lost 7 bases to trimming and J lost 2 bases, with 8 bases between them. The CDR3 contains 12 residues. The germline CDR1 and CDR2 sequences are MNHNY and SVGAGI (reference sequence).

The chain joins TRBV2 to TRBJ2-7, with a weak D call TRBD2 (5 bases). V was clipped by 2 bases and J by 0 bases, with 8 bases between them. Germline V gene lookup returns CDR1 SNHLY and CDR2 FYNNEI. This CDR3 comprises 14 residues. CDR3 protein: CASSEIDYSYEQYF. CDR3 coding DNA: TGTGCCAGCAGTGAAATTGACTACTCCTACGAGCAGTACTTC.

In its sample, this clone was seen once. V is TRBV5-5 and J is TRBJ1-1, with D unresolved. Germline V CDR1 and CDR2: SGHKS, YYEKEE (reference sequence). The CDR3 has 13 residues. V was shortened by 4 bases and J by 1 base, with 8 bases between the two germline ends. The CDR3 here is CASSHRENTEAFF. CDR3 coding DNA: TGTGCCAGCAGCCACAGAGAGAACACTGAAGCTTTCTTT.

The chain carries TRBV2 and TRBJ2-3, with 12 bases aligning to TRBD1. Germline-derived CDR1 and CDR2 are SNHLY and FYNNEI. This CDR3 contains 15 residues. V lost 6 bases to trimming and J lost 4 bases; unmatched junction nucleotides: 5. The CDR3 here is CASRPGTGGPDTQYF. DNA for the CDR3: TGTGCCAGCAGGCCGGGGACAGGGGGCCCAGATACGCAGTATTTT.

About this clone: Other DNA sequences in the same sample also yield this CDR3. The V and J genes are TRBV6-6 and TRBJ2-7; D is undetermined. The CDR3 sequence is 14 residues long. The germline V gene has CDR1 MNHNY and CDR2 SVGAGI (reference sequence). With 0 bases removed from V and 3 bases from J, the gap between germline ends came to 9 bases. The CDR3 DNA reads as TGTGCCAGCAGTTACTCACGACAAAACTACGAGCAGTACTTC. Residues: CASSYSRQNYEQYF.

V gene TRBV6-4 combines with J gene TRBJ2-2, with 7 bases aligning to TRBD2. V was clipped by 4 bases and J by 4 bases; unmatched bases: 9. Germline CDR1 is MRHNA and CDR2 is SNTAGT. This CDR3 is built from 16 residues. The CDR3: CASSALSGSPTGELFF. CDR3 nucleotide sequence: TGTGCCAGCAGTGCGCTTAGCGGGTCACCCACCGGGGAGCTGTTTTTT.

V usage is TRBV12-5 and J usage is TRBJ2-2, with 7 nucleotides matching TRBD2. Unmatched junction bases numbered 10, after V lost 2 bases and J lost 4 bases. The CDR3 runs to 17 residues. CDR1 LGHNT and CDR2 FRNRAP come from the germline V gene. Written as DNA, the CDR3 is TGTGCTAGTGGTTTGATAAGCGGGGCAGTGGGCACCGGGGAGCTGTTTTTT. Its translation is CASGLISGAVGTGELFF.

The V gene is TRBV7-9, the J gene TRBJ1-2; D may be TRBD1 (6 bases). This CDR3 is built from 15 residues. Trimming stripped 0 bases from V and 5 bases from J, with 13 bases between. Germline CDR1 SEHNR, CDR2 FQNEAQ (reference sequence). The CDR3 nucleotides are TGTGCCAGCAGCTTAGCCCAGGGGACGTCGTATGGCTACACCTTC. Amino acid sequence: CASSLAQGTSYGYTF.

This clone has just one count. This chain joins TRBV19 and TRBJ1-1; the D gene is possibly TRBD1 (6 bases). The CDR3 has 16 residues. Trimming stripped 3 bases from V and 1 base from J, with 15 bases between. CDR1 LNHDA and CDR2 SQIVND come from the germline V gene (reference sequence). The CDR3 sequence is CASSIRPGATNTEAFF. For the CDR3, the DNA is TGTGCCAGTAGTATCCGCCCGGGGGCAACGAACACTGAAGCTTTCTTT.

This chain uses TRBV5-8 with TRBJ1-5, with 9 bases matching TRBD1. Germline trimming cut 1 base from V and 4 bases from J; bases unmatched to any gene: 6. The CDR3 spans 16 residues. Germline V CDR1 and CDR2: SGHTS, YDEGEE. The CDR3 nucleotides read TGTGCCAGCAGCTTGACAGGGGGCGTCGGGAATCAGCCCCAGCATTTT. This translates into CASSLTGGVGNQPQHF.

The gene calls are TRBV7-8 and TRBJ1-1; 7 nucleotides align to TRBD1. Germline V lookup: CDR1 SGHVS, CDR2 FQNEAQ. Trimming at V came to 1 base and at J to 6 bases, leaving 5 bases not matched to a gene. The CDR3 loop spans 14 amino acids. CDR3 residues: CASSLVTGQAEAFF. The CDR3 DNA reads as TGTGCCAGCAGCTTAGTGACAGGGCAGGCTGAAGCTTTCTTT. Filled out from reference TRBV7-8 and TRBJ1-1, the complete variable domain reads GAGVSQSPRYKVAKRGQDVALRCDPISGHVSLFWYQQALGQGPEFLTYFQNEAQLDKSGLPSDRFFAERPEGSVSTLKIQRTQQEDSAVYLCASSLVTGQAEAFFGQGTRLTVV.

For the CDR3, the DNA is TGTGCCAGCAGCTTTCAGGACTCCACTGAAGCTTTCTTT. Residues: CASSFQDSTEAFF. This chain connects TRBV7-8 to TRBJ1-1; D unresolved. The CDR3 sequence is 13 residues long. The V and J ends lost 3 bases and 4 bases respectively, with 9 bases between them. Germline CDR1 SGHVS, CDR2 FQNEAQ.

The chain carries TRBV13 and TRBJ2-3, with D unclear. CDR1 and CDR2 (germline): PRHDT, FYEKMQ (reference sequence). Trimming took off 5 bases at V and 2 bases at J, with 5 bases between the two ends. The CDR3 spans 12 residues. The CDR3 loop is CASSQYTDTQYF. The DNA for the CDR3 is TGTGCCAGCAGCCAATACACAGATACGCAGTATTTT.

The J gene is TRBJ2-5, the V gene TRBV30; D is perhaps TRBD1 or TRBD2 (5 bases each). This CDR3 spans 14 amino acids. V was clipped by 0 bases and J by 5 bases, with 13 bases between them. Germline V lookup: CDR1 GTSNPN, CDR2 SVGIG (reference sequence). This CDR3 is CAWSVLGVAETQYF. CDR3 DNA sequence: TGTGCCTGGAGTGTACTAGGGGTAGCGGAGACCCAGTACTTC. The whole variable domain, filled in from reference TRBV30 and TRBJ2-5, reads SQTIHQWPATLVQPVGSPLSLECTVEGTSNPNLYWYRQAAGRGLQLLFYSVGIGQISSEVPQNLSASRPQDRQFILSSKKLLLSDSGFYLCAWSVLGVAETQYFGPGTRLLVL.

The chain joins TRBV5-1 to TRBJ2-5; TRBD2 matches at 11 bases. This CDR3 comprises 15 residues. Germline CDR1 is SGHRS and CDR2 is YFSETQ. V lost 3 bases, J lost 5 bases, and 6 bases stayed unmatched. DNA of the CDR3: TGCGCCAGCAGCTCCCTAGCGGGGGGAGGTGAGACCCAGTACTTC. This translates into CASSSLAGGGETQYF.

V usage is TRBV29-1 and J usage is TRBJ2-3; 9 bases agree with TRBD2. V was pared by 5 bases and J by 3 bases, with 3 bases of the junction left unmatched. CDR1 and CDR2 from the germline V gene are SQVTM and ANQGSEA. CDR3 size: 13 residues. The CDR3 coding sequence is TGCAGCGTTCGGCGGGGGGGAACAGATACGCAGTATTTT. As protein: CSVRRGGTDTQYF.

The V gene is TRBV5-1, the J gene TRBJ2-7; D is perhaps TRBD1 (5 bases). V was trimmed by 3 bases and J by 0 bases, leaving 10 bases between them. The CDR3 extends over 14 amino acids. CDR1 and CDR2 from the germline V gene are SGHRS and YFSETQ. CDR3 in amino acids: CASSYWGRSYEQYF. The CDR3 nucleotides read TGCGCCAGCAGCTACTGGGGCCGCTCCTACGAGCAGTACTTC.